This T cell receptor (beta chain) comes out of a study of blood T cell repertoires in COVID-19. Method: immunoSEQ multiplex PCR; TCRdb's copy keeps in-frame clones and lacks some. This repertoire shows some 200,000 clones, about 85% found once; its top ten account for about a fifth. The CDR3 spans 18 residues. Per germline, CDR1 MGHRA and CDR2 YSYEKL. Trimming at V came to 0 bases and at J to 1 base, leaving 10 bases not matched to a gene. This chain connects TRBV4-1 to TRBJ2-7; 9 positions agree with TRBD1. The specimen sequenced was peripheral blood. The receptor was isolated from a man in his sixties with active or convalescent COVID-19. DNA of the CDR3: TGCGCCAGCAGCCAAGATTTTGGGACAGGGTACGGTTCCTACGAGCAGTACTTC. Translated, it gives CASSQDFGTGYGSYEQYF.